Each of the 15 T cell receptor beta chains below was sequenced from the same sample in a study of post-analysis software for immune sequencing data (dated by TCRdb to between 2014 and 2016). Library construction relied on PCR. Sequencing was carried out with an Illumina HiSeq 2500. To reduce PCR and sequencing biases, unique molecular identifiers were incorporated into the TCR beta cDNA libraries. The raw public reads went through TCRdb reprocessing: fastp at Q25, MiXCR clone calling, in-frame beta chains kept. Merged by CDR3 protein, the rows form single entries marked with the most common genes and DNA. The sample data list about 540,000 distinct CDR3 sequences, and under 40% of these were observed just once. The top ten hold about 6% of the sample. Their recognized antigens are unknown. What the research found in general, with its limitations: Several TRBV segments, including TRBV5-6, TRBV5-1 and TRBV20-1, were significantly more frequent in patients than controls.

The sample was blood. The receptors derive from a girl younger than 18 with multiple sclerosis.

This clonotype has a handful of counts. V gene TRBV9 combines with J gene TRBJ2-5; the match to TRBD1 covers 9 bases. The DNA end lines up better with TRBJ2-7; the J call may be wrong. The CDR3 totals 16 residues. The germline V gene has CDR1 SGDLS and CDR2 YYNGEE. The CDR3 loop reads CASSNGQGSYSYEQYF. The DNA of the CDR3 is TGTGCCAGCAGCAACGGACAGGGGTCTTACTCCTACGAGCAGTACTTC.

On this clonotype: The junction and the germline gene differ at one end; a read error may be behind it. The CDR3 sequence is CTSSPPVRTYEQYF. The CDR3 region has the DNA TGTACCAGCTCACCACCGGTCAGAACCTACGAGCAGTACTTC. V usage is TRBV18 and J usage is TRBJ2-7; D unclear. The length of the CDR3 is 14 residues. Germline V gene data show CDR1 as KGHSH and CDR2 as LQKENI.

This clonotype was seen more than once but under ten times. This sequence joins TRBV7-2 and TRBJ2-5; a possible D gene is TRBD2 (5 bases). CDR3 length: 16 amino acids. From germline, CDR1 is SGHTA and CDR2 FQGNSA. The germline V and J ends were trimmed by 0 bases and 4 bases, with 15 bases remaining between them. This CDR3 is CASSLARLREGETQYF. DNA of the CDR3: TGTGCCAGCAGCTTAGCGCGTTTACGGGAAGGAGAGACCCAGTACTTC.

J is TRBJ1-5 and V is TRBV6-5; no definite D call. Germline CDR1 is MNHEY and CDR2 is SVGAGI. The V gene lost 5 bases and the J gene lost 4 bases, with 12 bases spanning the gap. This CDR3 has 14 residues. CDR3 loop: CASSPGRWNQPQHF. The CDR3 coding sequence is TGTGCCAGCAGTCCCGGGAGGTGGAATCAGCCCCAGCATTTT.

This chain joins TRBV20-1 and TRBJ1-5; D is unresolved. The V end lost 5 bases, the J end lost 2 bases, and 10 bases lay between the germline ends. Per the germline V gene, CDR1 is DFQATT and CDR2 is SNEGSKA (reference sequence). The CDR3 sequence is 13 residues long. CDR3 DNA: TGCAGTGCTCAAGAACAGCGCAATCAGCCCCAGCATTTT. It is translated as CSAQEQRNQPQHF.

This chain uses TRBV7-3 with TRBJ2-7; D perhaps matches TRBD1 (7 bases). CDR3 size: 17 residues. The germline V gene encodes CDR1 SGHTA and CDR2 FQGTGA. The V and J ends lost 5 bases and 6 bases respectively, with 26 bases between them. The CDR3 here is CASSQGGTGSGSGEQYF. The DNA of the CDR3 is TGTGCCAGCAGCCAGGGGGGCACAGGGAGTGGAAGCGGCGAGCAGTACTTC.

V is TRBV5-6 and J is TRBJ2-7; D is perhaps TRBD2 (5 bases). The CDR3 runs to 13 residues. V was cut by 1 base and J by 4 bases, with 9 bases left in between. From germline, CDR1 is SGHDT and CDR2 YYEEEE. The CDR3 loop reads CASSLRAAYEQYF. Written as DNA, the CDR3 is TGTGCCAGCAGCTTGAGAGCGGCGTACGAGCAGTACTTC.

This clonotype was recorded a few times. The genes are TRBV7-8 and TRBJ1-1, with TRBD1 as a possible D gene (6 bases). V dropped 1 base and J dropped 1 base, with 16 bases sitting between them. Germline CDR1 reads SGHVS; CDR2 reads FQNEAQ. The CDR3 is 17 amino acids. The CDR3 protein is CASSLDLGAGENTEAFF. For the CDR3, the DNA is TGTGCCAGCAGCTTAGATCTCGGGGCAGGGGAGAACACTGAAGCTTTCTTT.

This clonotype was observed a handful of times. V is TRBV3-1 and J is TRBJ2-1; D gene uncertain. The CDR3 extends over 12 amino acids. Germline V gives CDR1 LGHDT, CDR2 YNNKEL (reference sequence). Trimming pared 6 bases from V and 8 bases from J, leaving 11 bases between. The CDR3 DNA follows: TGTGCCAGCAGGAACAATTGGGATGAGCAGTTCTTC. This codes for CASRNNWDEQFF.

On this clonotype itself: A much bigger clone sits one base away, suggesting this may be a read error. The chain combines TRBV7-6 with TRBJ2-1; possibly TRBD1 or TRBD2 for D (5 bases each). Germline CDR1 reads SGHVS; CDR2 reads FNYEAQ. The CDR3 loop spans 15 amino acids. V was clipped by 1 base and J by 3 bases, with 10 bases between them. CDR3 in amino acids: CASSLGGSGYNEQFF. The DNA for the CDR3 is TGTGCCAGCAGCTTAGGGGGGTCAGGCTACAATGAGCAGTTCTTC.

The chain combines TRBV5-1 with TRBJ2-3; TRBD1 is a possible D gene (6 bases). V lost 6 bases, J lost 1 base, and 12 bases lay in between. Per the germline V gene, CDR1 is SGHRS and CDR2 is YFSETQ. This CDR3 region has 14 residues. Here the CDR3 DNA reads TGCGCCAGCACAACAGGGTTGGGCACAGATACGCAGTATTTT. Translating gives CASTTGLGTDTQYF.

This sequence joins TRBV4-1 and TRBJ2-1, with D possibly being TRBD2 (6 bases). The germline V gene encodes CDR1 MGHRA and CDR2 YSYEKL. This CDR3 has 18 amino acids. V was shortened by 3 bases and J by 0 bases, with 18 bases between the two germline ends. This chain's CDR3 is CASSHASGGALSYNEQFF. The CDR3 coding sequence is TGCGCCAGCAGCCATGCAAGTGGCGGGGCCCTCTCCTACAATGAGCAGTTCTTC.

The rearrangement uses TRBV6-5 and TRBJ1-1; 9 bases are shared with TRBD1. The CDR3 is 14 amino acids. V trimming: 2 bases; J trimming: 5 bases; junction bases outside the gene matches: 3. Germline loops: CDR1 MNHEY, CDR2 SVGAGI. The CDR3 here is CASSYKDRGTEAFF. CDR3 DNA: TGTGCCAGCAGTTACAAGGACAGGGGTACTGAAGCTTTCTTT.

A few counts support this clonotype. The rearrangement links TRBV11-2 to TRBJ2-2, with D tentatively TRBD1 or TRBD2 (5 bases each). Germline CDR1 and CDR2: SGHAT and FQNNGV. This CDR3 has 15 amino acids. Trimming took 5 bases from V and 5 from J, leaving 15 bases between them. The CDR3 DNA reads as TGTGCCAGCAGCGCGACAGTCTCGGGGACCGGGGAGCTGTTTTTT. This translates into CASSATVSGTGELFF.

This clonotype was counted a few times. This chain links TRBV6-5 with TRBJ1-4; no definite D call. CDR1 MNHEY and CDR2 SVGAGI come from the germline V gene. This CDR3 is 13 amino acids long. The V end lost 7 bases, the J end lost 3 bases, and 9 bases lay between the germline ends. CDR3: CASKDPSNEKLFF. The CDR3 DNA reads as TGTGCCAGCAAAGACCCCTCTAATGAAAAACTGTTTTTT.